The 25 T cell receptor beta chains in this list originate from one sample, sequenced in a study of OX40 agonist ivuxolimab in advanced cancers. Sequencing was performed with immunoSEQ multiplex PCR; in TCRdb, only in-frame clones are kept and a portion is missing. The sample has over 80,000 clones; approximately 91% are singletons. Sample: CD4+ or CD8+ T cells sorted from blood, taken in a trial of the OX40 agonist ivuxolimab. The receptors shown here come from an adult with an advanced solid tumor such as melanoma, head and neck, liver or kidney cancer.

The rearrangement uses TRBV28 and TRBJ2-3, with a possible D match to TRBD1 (5 bases). CDR3 size: 17 residues. V gave up 2 bases and J gave up 2 bases, with 17 bases separating them. Germline V gene lookup returns CDR1 MDHEN and CDR2 SYDVKM. CDR3 loop: CASSLVGRQILTDTQYF. CDR3 nucleotides: TGTGCCAGCAGTTTAGTCGGTCGACAGATACTCACAGATACGCAGTATTTT.

The rearrangement uses TRBV19 and TRBJ2-3; 13 bases map to TRBD2. Germline CDR1 reads LNHDA; CDR2 reads SQIVND (reference sequence). The CDR3 is 17 amino acids. V shed 9 bases, J shed 3 bases, and the junction held 12 bases outside the gene matches. The DNA of the CDR3 is TGTGCCAGCCATCCGGGACTAGCGGGATTGAGGACAGATACGCAGTATTTT. Translated: CASHPGLAGLRTDTQYF.

This clone was observed once. The rearrangement joins TRBV11-2 to TRBJ2-3; TRBD1 aligns across 9 bases. This CDR3 has 17 amino acids. From germline, CDR1 is SGHAT and CDR2 FQNNGV. V lost 3 bases to trimming and J lost 3 bases; unmatched junction nucleotides: 10. The chain's CDR3 is CASSFKGQGINTDTQYF. Here the CDR3 DNA reads TGTGCCAGCAGCTTCAAAGGACAGGGGATAAATACAGATACGCAGTATTTT.

The chain is built from TRBV18 and TRBJ2-7, with TRBD1 identical over 7 bases. V lost 3 bases to trimming and J lost 3 bases; unmatched junction nucleotides: 5. The CDR3 extends over 14 amino acids. CDR1 KGHSH and CDR2 LQKENI come from the germline V gene. CDR3 nucleotides: TGTGCCAGCTCACCTGGGACAGCCCGCTACGAGCAGTACTTC. It is translated as CASSPGTARYEQYF.

This clone was observed a single time. V is TRBV6-1 and J is TRBJ2-5; perhaps D is TRBD1 or TRBD2 (5 bases each). Germline V gene lookup returns CDR1 MNHNS and CDR2 SASEGT. The CDR3 runs to 13 residues. With 6 bases removed from V and 1 base from J, the gap between germline ends came to 9 bases. The CDR3 protein is CASRQGVQETQYF. In nucleotides, the CDR3 is TGTGCCAGCAGGCAGGGAGTCCAAGAGACCCAGTACTTC.

This clone occurred once. V usage is TRBV18 and J usage is TRBJ2-7; a weak D match, TRBD2 (6 bases). CDR1 is KGHSH, CDR2 LQKENI, per germline. Between the trimmed V and J ends, which lost 5 bases and 1 base, there was a span of 9 bases. There are 13 residues in the CDR3. In DNA form, the CDR3 reads TGTGCCAGCTCAGCGGGGTTTTCCTACGAGCAGTACTTC. Amino acid sequence: CASSAGFSYEQYF.

The chain recombines TRBV19 with TRBJ2-3, with 11 bases aligning to TRBD2. CDR3 length: 17 amino acids. CDR1 LNHDA and CDR2 SQIVND come from the germline V gene (reference sequence). Trimming cost V 6 bases and J 2 bases; bases outside gene matches: 10. The CDR3 here is CASRISHSGRATDTQYF. CDR3 nucleotide sequence: TGTGCCAGTAGGATCTCTCATAGCGGGAGGGCCACAGATACGCAGTATTTT.

The V gene is TRBV7-2, the J gene TRBJ1-5; 8 bases fit TRBD1. Germline V gene data show CDR1 as SGHTA and CDR2 as FQGNSA. Losses at the gene ends were 5 bases for V and 2 bases for J; bases not matched to a gene: 8. The CDR3 is 16 residues long. The CDR3 protein is CASSEAAQGGNQPQHF. The CDR3 bases are TGTGCCAGCAGCGAAGCGGCACAGGGGGGCAATCAGCCCCAGCATTTT.

The chain uses TRBV10-3 and TRBJ2-3; D remains ambiguous. CDR1 and CDR2 from the germline V gene are ENHRY and SYGVKD. V was pared by 3 bases and J by 3 bases, with 7 bases between. There are 13 residues in the CDR3. For the CDR3, the DNA is TGTGCCATCAGTGATCGCCAAACAGATACGCAGTATTTT. It translates to CAISDRQTDTQYF.

J is TRBJ2-1 and V is TRBV5-1; D unresolved. V gave up 0 bases and J gave up 7 bases, with 8 bases separating them. The length of the CDR3 is 13 residues. Germline V CDR1 and CDR2: SGHRS, YFSETQ. The CDR3 region is CASSLVAGNEQFF. CDR3 DNA: TGCGCCAGCAGCTTGGTGGCCGGGAATGAGCAGTTCTTC.

V gene TRBV5-1 combines with J gene TRBJ2-1; TRBD2 agrees at 7 bases. Germline CDR1 reads SGHRS; CDR2 reads YFSETQ. CDR3 length equals 15 residues. Trimming removed 3 bases from V and 4 bases from J; junction bases left unmatched: 7. The CDR3 region is CASSSGAGMYNEQFF. As DNA, the CDR3 is TGCGCCAGCAGCTCAGGAGCGGGAATGTACAATGAGCAGTTCTTC.

The chain employs TRBV6-4 and TRBJ2-3; 12 bases fit TRBD2. Trimming removed 4 bases from V and 6 bases from J; junction bases left unmatched: 5. The CDR3 totals 15 residues. Germline values: CDR1 MRHNA, CDR2 SNTAGT. The CDR3 DNA sequence: TGTGCCAGCAGTGTCGGACTAGCGGGAACTGATACGCAGTATTTT. This encodes CASSVGLAGTDTQYF.

This chain links TRBV5-5 with TRBJ1-2; no definite D call. This CDR3 region has 13 residues. The V end lost 10 bases, the J end lost 4 bases, and 17 bases lay between the germline ends. Germline values: CDR1 SGHKS, CDR2 YYEKEE (reference sequence). The CDR3 DNA is TGTGCCTCGGACCCGGCGAGAGGCTATGGCTACACCTTC. Encoded protein: CASDPARGYGYTF.

The V and J genes are TRBV5-6 and TRBJ2-1; D is unclear. This CDR3 contains 11 residues. Trimming cost V 3 bases and J 2 bases, with 0 bases left between them. CDR1 and CDR2 from the germline V gene are SGHDT and YYEEEE. CDR3 in DNA: TGTGCCAGCAGCTCCTACAATGAGCAGTTCTTC. Its translation: CASSSYNEQFF. Combining the CDR3 with reference TRBV5-6 and TRBJ2-1 gives the whole variable domain DAGVTQSPTHLIKTRGQQVTLRCSPKSGHDTVSWYQQALGQGPQFIFQYYEEEERQRGNFPDRFSGHQFPNYSSELNVNALLLGDSALYLCASSSYNEQFFGPGTRLTVL.

The CDR3: CASSLVGGNPYEQYF. CDR3 bases: TGTGCCAGCAGCTTGGTTGGCGGGAACCCCTACGAGCAGTACTTC. This chain joins TRBV5-4 and TRBJ2-7, with D possibly matching TRBD2 (6 bases). CDR3 length: 15 amino acids. Looked up from germline, CDR1 is SGHNT and CDR2 is YYREEE (reference sequence). Trimming stripped 0 bases from V and 2 bases from J, with 12 bases between.

This rearrangement joins TRBV28 to TRBJ1-5, with a tentative D call TRBD1 (6 bases). CDR1 and CDR2 from the germline V gene are MDHEN and SYDVKM. This CDR3 has 15 residues. V shed 3 bases and J shed 3 bases, with 12 bases lying between them. CDR3 nucleotides: TGTGCCAGCAGTTTGTCGGCAGGGGTCAATCAGCCCCAGCATTTT. This sequence encodes CASSLSAGVNQPQHF. Based on the CDR3 plus reference TRBV28 and TRBJ1-5, the full variable domain is DVKVTQSSRYLVKRTGEKVFLECVQDMDHENMFWYRQDPGLGLRLIYFSYDVKMKEKGDIPEGYSVSREKKERFSLILESASTNQTSMYLCASSLSAGVNQPQHFGDGTRLSIL.

V gene TRBV4-3 combines with J gene TRBJ2-5, with D perhaps TRBD1 or TRBD2 (5 bases each). There are 14 residues in the CDR3. Germline assignment: CDR1 LGHNA and CDR2 YSLEER. The V gene lost 0 bases and the J gene lost 7 bases, with 12 bases spanning the gap. In nucleotides, the CDR3 is TGCGCCAGCAGCCAAGAGCCTGGGGGTGGGACCCAGTACTTC. Amino acid sequence: CASSQEPGGGTQYF.

The chain is built from TRBV6-1 and TRBJ2-1; TRBD2 matches 7 bases. The CDR3 has 14 residues. Germline V gene sequence: CDR1 MNHNS, CDR2 SASEGT. The ends lost 7 bases at V and 0 bases at J; junction bases unmatched: 3. CDR3 protein: CASTSGGSYNEQFF. DNA of the CDR3: TGTGCCAGCACTAGCGGAGGCTCCTACAATGAGCAGTTCTTC.

This clone was found a few times. V usage is TRBV5-1 and J usage is TRBJ2-5; no clear D. In germline, CDR1 is SGHRS, CDR2 YFSETQ. This CDR3 comprises 14 residues. V was trimmed by 0 bases and J by 1 base, leaving 7 bases between them. In DNA, the CDR3 is TGCGCCAGCAGCTTGGGACAAATCCAAGAGACCCAGTACTTC. It translates to CASSLGQIQETQYF.

The rearrangement joins TRBV6-5 to TRBJ2-4; possible D gene TRBD2, 5 bases. The CDR3 is made up of 15 amino acids. From germline, CDR1 is MNHEY and CDR2 SVGAGI. V was cut by 0 bases and J by 6 bases, with 12 bases left in between. The CDR3 loop reads CASSYSGSRGNIQYF. The CDR3 region has the DNA TGTGCCAGCAGTTACTCGGGGAGCCGGGGAAACATTCAGTACTTC.

The rearrangement uses TRBV6-4 and TRBJ2-3; 10 bases agree with TRBD2. Unmatched junction bases numbered 0, after V lost 0 bases and J lost 0 bases. Germline CDR1 is MRHNA and CDR2 is SNTAGT. The CDR3 consists of 16 residues. CDR3 amino acids: CASSDSTSGSTDTQYF. The CDR3 bases are TGTGCCAGCAGTGACTCGACTAGCGGGAGCACAGATACGCAGTATTTT.

This sequence joins TRBV6-6 and TRBJ2-5; tentatively, D is TRBD2 (6 bases). In germline, CDR1 is MNHNY, CDR2 SVGAGI (reference sequence). The CDR3 is made up of 15 amino acids. V dropped 6 bases and J dropped 5 bases, with 19 bases sitting between them. CDR3 DNA: TGTGCCAGCAGCTCAGGGACTGGTCCGGGGGAGACCCAGTACTTC. Translating it yields CASSSGTGPGETQYF.

The chain is built from TRBV2 and TRBJ1-3; the D gene is possibly TRBD1 (6 bases). Per the germline V gene, CDR1 is SNHLY and CDR2 is FYNNEI. The germline V and J ends were trimmed by 7 bases and 3 bases, with 22 bases remaining between them. The CDR3 loop spans 17 amino acids. CDR3 amino acids: CASKGGVGSGFGNTIYF. The CDR3 nucleotides are TGTGCCAGCAAGGGGGGGGTAGGGTCAGGTTTTGGAAACACCATATATTTT. The full variable domain, with the rest looked up from reference TRBV2 and TRBJ1-3, is EPEVTQTPSHQVTQMGQEVILRCVPISNHLYFYWYRQILGQKVEFLVSFYNNEISEKSEIFDDQFSVERPDGSNFTLKIRSTKLEDSAMYFCASKGGVGSGFGNTIYFGEGSWLTVV.

This clone has just one count. The V gene is TRBV6-5, the J gene TRBJ2-1; the D gene is possibly TRBD1 (6 bases). With 4 bases removed from V and 2 bases from J, the gap between germline ends came to 15 bases. This CDR3 has 16 residues. CDR1 MNHEY and CDR2 SVGAGI come from the germline V gene. In nucleotides, the CDR3 is TGTGCCAGCAGTTCAAGTAGTGGGGGCCCCTACAATGAGCAGTTCTTC. This sequence encodes CASSSSSGGPYNEQFF.

The CDR3 region is CASSVTGPSPYEQYF. CDR3 sequence (DNA): TGTGCCAGCAGCGTAACCGGGCCTAGCCCCTACGAGCAGTACTTC. This chain uses TRBV7-2 with TRBJ2-7; weak D call: TRBD2 (5 bases). The CDR3 consists of 15 residues. The V and J ends lost 5 bases and 2 bases respectively, with 16 bases between them. CDR1 is SGHTA, CDR2 FQGNSA, per germline.